The TCR beta chain described here comes from a study of Ad26.COV2.S vaccination and SARS-CoV-2 variants. V shed 5 bases and J shed 0 bases, with 15 bases lying between them. The CDR3 covers 16 residues. Germline CDR1 is SGHVS and CDR2 is FQNEAQ. The repertoire was sequenced with immunoSEQ multiplex PCR; TCRdb's copy has only in-frame clones and lacks some. The sample carries hundreds of thousands of clones, 85% to 90% recorded once. Treatment indicated: over 15 received Ad26.COV2.S at low or high dose, single or two shots; a few received placebo; per-sample allocation not given. Day 63 after the first vaccine or placebo injection was the time point for sampling.

The V call is TRBV7-8, the J call TRBJ2-3; no reliable D call. The clonotype originates from a person aged 18 to 59 who received the Ad26.COV2.S COVID-19 vaccine or a placebo. The specimen comprised peripheral blood, sampled in a trial of Ad26.COV2.S vaccine versus placebo. CDR3 loop: CASSRTWSASTDTQYF. CDR3 bases: TGTGCCAGCAGCAGAACTTGGTCCGCTAGCACAGATACGCAGTATTTT.